This record concerns one T cell receptor beta chain sequence. 60 Vbeta and 13 Jbeta primers were used in PCR. TCRdb's copy holds only in-frame clones and misses some; the assay was immunoSEQ multiplex PCR. The data hold 150,000 or so clones, with 77% observed a single time. The CDR3 covers 13 residues. V dropped 4 bases and J dropped 3 bases, with 10 bases sitting between them. Germline CDR1 reads MDHEN; CDR2 reads SYDVKM. The sample belongs to a study of cytomegalovirus exposure and HLA in healthy donors. The source is a male donor in good health and CMV-seropositive. The rearrangement joins TRBV28 to TRBJ2-7; D might be TRBD2 (6 bases). Sample: PBMCs. DNA for the CDR3: TGTGCCAGCAGTTCGGGAGCCAGCTACGAGCAGTACTTC. Its translation is CASSSGASYEQYF.